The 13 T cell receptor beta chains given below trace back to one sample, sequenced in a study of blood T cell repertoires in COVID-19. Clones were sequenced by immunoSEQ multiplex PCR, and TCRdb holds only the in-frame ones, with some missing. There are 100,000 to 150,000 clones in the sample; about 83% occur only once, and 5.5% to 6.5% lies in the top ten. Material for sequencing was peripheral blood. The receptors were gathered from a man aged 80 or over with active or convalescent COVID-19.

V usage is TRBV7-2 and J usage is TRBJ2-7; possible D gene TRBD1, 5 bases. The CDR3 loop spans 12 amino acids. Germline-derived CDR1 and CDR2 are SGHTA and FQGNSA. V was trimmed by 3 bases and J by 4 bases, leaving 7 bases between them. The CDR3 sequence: CASSFTGYEQYF. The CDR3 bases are TGTGCCAGCAGCTTCACAGGTTACGAGCAGTACTTC.

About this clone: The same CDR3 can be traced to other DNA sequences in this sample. Here the CDR3 DNA reads TGTGCCAGCAGCCAAGGAGGGCCCGACACTGAAGCTTTCTTT. Translated: CASSQGGPDTEAFF. The rearrangement joins TRBV3-1 (or the pseudogene TRBV3-2) to TRBJ1-1; D is ambiguous. The V end lost 1 base, the J end lost 3 bases, and 9 bases lay between the germline ends. This CDR3 has 14 amino acids. Germline loops: CDR1 LGHDT, CDR2 YNNKEL (reference sequence).

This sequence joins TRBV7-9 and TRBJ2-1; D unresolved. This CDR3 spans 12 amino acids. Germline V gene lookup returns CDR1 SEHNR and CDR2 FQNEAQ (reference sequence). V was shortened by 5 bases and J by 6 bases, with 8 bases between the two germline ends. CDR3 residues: CASSVRGNEQFF. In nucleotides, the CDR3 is TGTGCCAGCAGCGTCCGCGGCAATGAGCAGTTCTTC.

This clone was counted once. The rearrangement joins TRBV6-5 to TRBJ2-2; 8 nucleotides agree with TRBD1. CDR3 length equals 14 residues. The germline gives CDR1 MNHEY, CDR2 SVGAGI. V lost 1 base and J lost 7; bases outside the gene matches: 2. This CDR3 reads CASSYFGTGGELFF. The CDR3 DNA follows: TGTGCCAGCAGTTACTTCGGGACAGGCGGGGAGCTGTTTTTT.

CDR3 residues: CASSLTGGYTF. DNA of the CDR3: TGTGCCAGCAGTTTAACAGGCGGCTACACCTTC. The chain is built from TRBV28 and TRBJ1-2; possibly TRBD1 for D (5 bases). Trimming removed 2 bases at V and 8 bases at J, with 6 bases between. The CDR3 runs 11 residues. Germline assignment: CDR1 MDHEN and CDR2 SYDVKM.

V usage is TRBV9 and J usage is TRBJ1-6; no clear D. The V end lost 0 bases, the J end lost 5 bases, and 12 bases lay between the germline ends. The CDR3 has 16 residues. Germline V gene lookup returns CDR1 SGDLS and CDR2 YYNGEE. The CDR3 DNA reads TGTGCCAGCAGCGTAGCCTCCCAAGGAGATAATTCACCCCTCCACTTT. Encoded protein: CASSVASQGDNSPLHF.

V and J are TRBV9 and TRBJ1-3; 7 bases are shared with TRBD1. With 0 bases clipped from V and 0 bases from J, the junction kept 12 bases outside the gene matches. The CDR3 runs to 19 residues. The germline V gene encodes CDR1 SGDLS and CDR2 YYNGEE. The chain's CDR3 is CASSVAPGTALSSGNTIYF. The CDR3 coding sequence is TGTGCCAGCAGCGTAGCCCCCGGGACAGCGTTGAGCTCTGGAAACACCATATATTTT.

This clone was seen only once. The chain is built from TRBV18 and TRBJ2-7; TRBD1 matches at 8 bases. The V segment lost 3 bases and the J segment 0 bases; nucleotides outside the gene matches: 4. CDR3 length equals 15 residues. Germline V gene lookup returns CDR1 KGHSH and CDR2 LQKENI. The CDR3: CASSPTTGASYEQYF. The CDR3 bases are TGTGCCAGCTCACCGACGACAGGGGCCTCCTACGAGCAGTACTTC.

The CDR3 sequence: CASSPPSHRDEQYF. The CDR3 DNA reads as TGTGCCAGCTCACCACCCTCTCACCGGGACGAGCAGTACTTC. The chain combines TRBV18 with TRBJ2-7; D is undetermined. Deletions cut 0 bases from V and 5 bases from J, with 11 bases between. The CDR3 runs 14 residues. CDR1 is KGHSH and CDR2 is LQKENI in the germline V gene.

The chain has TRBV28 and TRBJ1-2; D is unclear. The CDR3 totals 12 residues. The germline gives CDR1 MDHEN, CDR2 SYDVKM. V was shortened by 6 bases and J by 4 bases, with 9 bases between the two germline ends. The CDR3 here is CASSLTIYGYTF. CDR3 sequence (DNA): TGTGCCAGCAGCTTAACAATCTATGGCTACACCTTC.

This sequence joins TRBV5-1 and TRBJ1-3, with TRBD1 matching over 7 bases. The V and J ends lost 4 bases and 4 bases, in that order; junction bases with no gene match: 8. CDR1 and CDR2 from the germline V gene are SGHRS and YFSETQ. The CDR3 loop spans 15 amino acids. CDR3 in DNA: TGCGCCAGCAGCGACGCTCGGGACAGCGGAAACACCATATATTTT. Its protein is CASSDARDSGNTIYF.

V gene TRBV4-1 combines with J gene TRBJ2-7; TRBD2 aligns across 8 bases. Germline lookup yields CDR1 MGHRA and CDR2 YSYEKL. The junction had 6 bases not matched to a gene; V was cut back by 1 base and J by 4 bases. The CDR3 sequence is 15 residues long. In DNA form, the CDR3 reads TGCGCCAGCAGCCAAGCGGAGACTAGCGCTTACGAGCAGTACTTC. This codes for CASSQAETSAYEQYF.

The CDR3 region is CASSMVPGLAGSRELFF. The DNA for the CDR3 is TGTGCCAGTAGTATGGTCCCGGGACTAGCGGGGTCGCGGGAGCTGTTTTTT. V and J are TRBV19 and TRBJ2-2; TRBD2 agrees at 13 bases. V trimming: 3 bases; J trimming: 9 bases; junction bases outside the gene matches: 10. The CDR3 contains 17 residues. In germline, CDR1 is LNHDA, CDR2 SQIVND (reference sequence). Together with reference TRBV19 and TRBJ2-2, the CDR3 gives the full variable domain: DGGITQSPKYLFRKEGQNVTLSCEQNLNHDAMYWYRQDPGQGLRLIYYSQIVNDFQKGDIAEGYSVSREKKESFPLTVTSAQKNPTAFYLCASSMVPGLAGSRELFFGEGSRLTVL.